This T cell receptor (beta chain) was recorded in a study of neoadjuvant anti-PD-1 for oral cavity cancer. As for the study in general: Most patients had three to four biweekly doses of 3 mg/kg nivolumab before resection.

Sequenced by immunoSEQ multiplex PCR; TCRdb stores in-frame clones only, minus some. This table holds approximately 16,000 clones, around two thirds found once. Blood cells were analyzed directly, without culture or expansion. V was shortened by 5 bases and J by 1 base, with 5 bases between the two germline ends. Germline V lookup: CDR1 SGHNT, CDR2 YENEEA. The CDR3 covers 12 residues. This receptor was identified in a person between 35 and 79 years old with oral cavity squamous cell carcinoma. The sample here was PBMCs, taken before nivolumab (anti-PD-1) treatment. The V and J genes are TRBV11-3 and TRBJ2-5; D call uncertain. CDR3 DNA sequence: TGTGCCAGCAGCGCAACCCAAGAGACCCAGTACTTC. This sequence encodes CASSATQETQYF. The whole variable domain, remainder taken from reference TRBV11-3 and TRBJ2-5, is EAGVVQSPRYKIIEKKQPVAFWCNPISGHNTLYWYLQNLGQGPELLIRYENEEAVDDSQLPKDRFSAERLKGVDSTLKIQPAELGDSAVYLCASSATQETQYFGPGTRLLVL.